One and the same sample provided the 2 T cell receptor beta chains below, sequenced in a study of monozygotic twins with inflammatory bowel disease. TCRdb re-called the 5' RACE reads; one entry per CDR3 protein, DNA not given. The sample data list about 150,000 distinct CDR3 sequences. Sequenced material: blood. The receptors were gathered from a human donor with ulcerative colitis or Crohn's disease, or a healthy co-twin of an affected twin (not recorded which).

The chain recombines TRBV20-1 with TRBJ2-1; without DNA, the TCRdb call of TRBD1 cannot be checked. The CDR3 has 11 residues. Germline V gene lookup returns CDR1 DFQATT and CDR2 SNEGSKA (reference sequence). The CDR3 spells CSAAREDEQFF.

The rearrangement links TRBV20-1 to TRBJ1-2. Germline assignment: CDR1 DFQATT and CDR2 SNEGSKA (reference sequence). The CDR3 covers 15 residues. The CDR3 sequence is CSASTRGGPNYGYTF.